Listed below are T cell receptor beta chains from one sample, sequenced in a study of Ad26.COV2.S vaccination and SARS-CoV-2 variants. Assay used: immunoSEQ multiplex PCR; TCRdb lists only in-frame clones, some missing. The data show some 640,000 clones, with 70% to 90% seen just once and roughly 1.5% held by the top ten. The sequenced sample was peripheral blood, obtained in a trial of Ad26.COV2.S vaccine versus placebo. Receptor source: a person aged 18-65 years who received the Ad26.COV2.S COVID-19 vaccine or a placebo. The CDR3 runs from the conserved cysteine through the conserved F or W. The D gene is left open where the match is weak. For some rows the clone size is stated as once, few or many, or as a class when expanded; others skip it.

NA	TRBV19	NA	TRBJ1-5	TGTGCCAGTAGTTCCCAGAGGGACGGAAATCAGCCCCAGCATTTT	CASSSQRDGNQPQHF
NA	TRBV5-1	NA	TRBJ2-5	TGCGCCAGCAGCCCGGCGGACACCGGGGAGACCCAGTACTTC	CASSPADTGETQYF
few	TRBV5-1	NA	TRBJ2-1	TGCGCCAGCAGCGGGCAATGGGGGTACAATGAGCAGTTCTTC	CASSGQWGYNEQFF
NA	TRBV10-3	TRBD1	TRBJ1-2	TGTGCCATCAGTGAGTCCTCCGGGACAGGGGCCTATGGCTACACCTTC	CAISESSGTGAYGYTF
NA	TRBV27	NA	TRBJ2-3	TGTGCCAGTCGGGGTTGGTCCACAGATACGCAGTATTTT	CASRGWSTDTQYF
once	TRBV27	NA	TRBJ2-3	TGTGCCAGCAGTTTAATCGGACTCCTCCCCGGGAAAGATACGCAGTATTTT	CASSLIGLLPGKDTQYF
NA	TRBV7-2	NA	TRBJ1-1	TGTGCCAGCAGCTTATCCCCGGGACGCAGTGAAGCTTTCTTT	CASSLSPGRSEAFF
NA	TRBV11-2	NA	TRBJ1-4	TGTGCCAGCAGCGGTTGGGAAGGGATCGTAGAAAAACTGTTTTTT	CASSGWEGIVEKLFF
few	TRBV15	NA	TRBJ1-5	TGTGCCACCAGCAGTGGGCTCCCCGGGCAGCCCCAGCATTTT	CATSSGLPGQPQHF
NA	TRBV19	NA	TRBJ2-1	TGTGCCAGTAAGGTAAACAATGAGCAGTTCTTC	CASKVNNEQFF
NA	TRBV30	NA	TRBJ1-1	TGTGCCTGCGGACGTTCGGGCACTGAAGCTTTCTTT	CACGRSGTEAFF
once	TRBV27	TRBD1	TRBJ2-5	TGTGCCAGCAGGAGACAGGGGGTGAAAGAGACCCAGTACTTC	CASRRQGVKETQYF
NA	TRBV29-1	NA	TRBJ2-1	TGCAGCGTTGCTAACAATGAGCAGTTCTTC	CSVANNEQFF